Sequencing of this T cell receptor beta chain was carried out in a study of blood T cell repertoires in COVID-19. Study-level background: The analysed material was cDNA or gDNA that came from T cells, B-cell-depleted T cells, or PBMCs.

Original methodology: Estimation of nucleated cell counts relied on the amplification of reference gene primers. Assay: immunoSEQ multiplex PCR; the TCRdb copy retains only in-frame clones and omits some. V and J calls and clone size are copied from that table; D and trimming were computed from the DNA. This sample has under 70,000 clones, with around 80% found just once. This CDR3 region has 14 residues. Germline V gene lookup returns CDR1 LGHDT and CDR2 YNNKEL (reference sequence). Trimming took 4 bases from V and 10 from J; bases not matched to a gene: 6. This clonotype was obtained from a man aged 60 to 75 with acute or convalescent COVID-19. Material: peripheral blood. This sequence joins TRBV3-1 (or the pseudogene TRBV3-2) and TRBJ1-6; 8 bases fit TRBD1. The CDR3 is CASSPGTGGSPLHF. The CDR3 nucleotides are TGTGCCAGCAGCCCTGGGACAGGAGGATCACCCCTCCACTTT.